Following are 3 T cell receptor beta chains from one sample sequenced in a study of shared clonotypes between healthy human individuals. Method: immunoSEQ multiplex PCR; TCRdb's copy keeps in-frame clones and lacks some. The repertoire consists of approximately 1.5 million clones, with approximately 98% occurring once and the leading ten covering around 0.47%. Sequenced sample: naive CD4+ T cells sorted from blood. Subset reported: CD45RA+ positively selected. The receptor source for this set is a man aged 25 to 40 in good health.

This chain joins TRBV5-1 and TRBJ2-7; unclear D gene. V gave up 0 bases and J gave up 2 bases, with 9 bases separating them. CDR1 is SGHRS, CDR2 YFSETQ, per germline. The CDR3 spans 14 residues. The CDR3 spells CASSLAPVAYEQYF. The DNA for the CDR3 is TGCGCCAGCAGCTTGGCCCCGGTTGCCTACGAGCAGTACTTC.

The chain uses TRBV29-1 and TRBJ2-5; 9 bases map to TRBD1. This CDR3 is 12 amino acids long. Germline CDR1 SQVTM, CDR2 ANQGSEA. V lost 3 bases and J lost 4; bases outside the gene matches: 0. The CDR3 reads CSVEGQGETQYF. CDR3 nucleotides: TGCAGCGTTGAGGGACAGGGAGAGACCCAGTACTTC.

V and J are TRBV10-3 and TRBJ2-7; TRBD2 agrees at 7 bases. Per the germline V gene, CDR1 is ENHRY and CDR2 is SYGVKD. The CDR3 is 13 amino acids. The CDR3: CAIREDISYEQYF. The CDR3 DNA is TGTGCGATTCGGGAGGACATCTCCTACGAGCAGTACTTC.